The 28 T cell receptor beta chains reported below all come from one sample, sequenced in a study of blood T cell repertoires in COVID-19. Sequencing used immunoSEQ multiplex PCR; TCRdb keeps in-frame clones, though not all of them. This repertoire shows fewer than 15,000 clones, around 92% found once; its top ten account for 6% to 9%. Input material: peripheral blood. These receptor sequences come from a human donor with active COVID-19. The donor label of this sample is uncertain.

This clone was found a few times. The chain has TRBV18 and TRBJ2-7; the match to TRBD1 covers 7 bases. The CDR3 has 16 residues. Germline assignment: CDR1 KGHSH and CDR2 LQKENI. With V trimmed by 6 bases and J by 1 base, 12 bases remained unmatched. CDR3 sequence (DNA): TGTGCCAGCTCTCCCGAGCGAGGGGGCCTTTCCTACGAGCAGTACTTC. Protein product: CASSPERGGLSYEQYF.

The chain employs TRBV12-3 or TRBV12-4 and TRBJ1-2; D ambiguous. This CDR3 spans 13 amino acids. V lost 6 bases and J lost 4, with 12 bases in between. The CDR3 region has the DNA TGTGCCAGCAGCCCAGGCCAATTCTATGGCTACACCTTC. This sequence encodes CASSPGQFYGYTF.

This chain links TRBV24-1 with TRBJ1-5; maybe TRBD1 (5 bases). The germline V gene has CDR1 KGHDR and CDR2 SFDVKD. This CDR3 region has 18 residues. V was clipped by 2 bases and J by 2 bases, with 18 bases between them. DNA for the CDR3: TGTGCCACCAGTGATTCAAGGGGAGGGTCTGGCGGCAATCAGCCCCAGCATTTT. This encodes CATSDSRGGSGGNQPQHF.

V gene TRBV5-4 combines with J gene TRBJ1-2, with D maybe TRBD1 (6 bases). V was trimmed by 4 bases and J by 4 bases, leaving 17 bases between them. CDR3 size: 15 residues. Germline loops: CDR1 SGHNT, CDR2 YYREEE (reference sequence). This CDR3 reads CASSPGAGGPYGYTF. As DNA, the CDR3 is TGTGCCAGCAGCCCTGGTGCGGGGGGCCCCTATGGCTACACCTTC.

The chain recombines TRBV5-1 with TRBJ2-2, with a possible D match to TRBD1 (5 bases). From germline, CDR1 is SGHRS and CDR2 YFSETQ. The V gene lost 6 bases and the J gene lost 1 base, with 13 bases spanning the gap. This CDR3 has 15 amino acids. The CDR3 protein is CASTRPQGNTGELFF. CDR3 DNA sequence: TGCGCCAGCACGCGCCCTCAGGGGAACACCGGGGAGCTGTTTTTT. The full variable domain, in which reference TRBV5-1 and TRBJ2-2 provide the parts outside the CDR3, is KAGVTQTPRYLIKTRGQQVTLSCSPISGHRSVSWYQQTPGQGLQFLFEYFSETQRNKGNFPGRFSGRQFSNSRSEMNVSTLELGDSALYLCASTRPQGNTGELFFGEGSRLTVL.

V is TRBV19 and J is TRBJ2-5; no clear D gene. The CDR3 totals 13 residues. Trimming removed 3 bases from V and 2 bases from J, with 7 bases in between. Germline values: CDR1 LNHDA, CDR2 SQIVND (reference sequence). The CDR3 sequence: CASSISAQETQYF. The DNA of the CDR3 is TGTGCCAGTAGTATCAGCGCTCAAGAGACCCAGTACTTC.

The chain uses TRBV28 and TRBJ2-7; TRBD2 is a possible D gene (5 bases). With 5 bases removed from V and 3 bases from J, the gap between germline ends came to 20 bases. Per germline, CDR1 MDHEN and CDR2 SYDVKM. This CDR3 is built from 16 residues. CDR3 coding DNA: TGTGCCAGCAGTCCAAGTTGGGGTGCGGGTCTCTACGAGCAGTACTTC. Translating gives CASSPSWGAGLYEQYF.

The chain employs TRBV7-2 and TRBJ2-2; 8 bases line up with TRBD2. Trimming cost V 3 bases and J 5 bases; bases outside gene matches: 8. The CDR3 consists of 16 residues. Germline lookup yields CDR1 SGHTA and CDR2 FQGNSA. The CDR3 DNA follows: TGTGCCAGCAGCTTCTTAGCGGGGAGGACTACCGGGGAGCTGTTTTTT. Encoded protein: CASSFLAGRTTGELFF.

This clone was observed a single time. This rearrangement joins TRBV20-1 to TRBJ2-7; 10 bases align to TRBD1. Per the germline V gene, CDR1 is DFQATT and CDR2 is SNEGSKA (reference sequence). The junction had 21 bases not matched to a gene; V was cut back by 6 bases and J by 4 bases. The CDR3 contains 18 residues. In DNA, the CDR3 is TGCAGTGCCAGTGGAGAGGATTTTCCGACAGGGGGCACTTACGAGCAGTACTTC. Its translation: CSASGEDFPTGGTYEQYF.

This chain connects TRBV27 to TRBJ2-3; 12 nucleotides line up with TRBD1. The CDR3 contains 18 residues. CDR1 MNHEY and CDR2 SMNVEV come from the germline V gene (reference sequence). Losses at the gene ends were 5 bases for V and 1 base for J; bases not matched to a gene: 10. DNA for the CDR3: TGTGCCAGCAGTCCGGGACAGGGGGCGATTAATCGCACAGATACGCAGTATTTT. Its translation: CASSPGQGAINRTDTQYF.

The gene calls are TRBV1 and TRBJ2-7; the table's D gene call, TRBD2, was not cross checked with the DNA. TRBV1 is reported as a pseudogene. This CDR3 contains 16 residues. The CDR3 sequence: CTSSQGYGSTIGEQYF. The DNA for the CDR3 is TGCACCAGCAGCCAAGGGTATGGGAGCACTATAGGGGAGCAGTACTTC.

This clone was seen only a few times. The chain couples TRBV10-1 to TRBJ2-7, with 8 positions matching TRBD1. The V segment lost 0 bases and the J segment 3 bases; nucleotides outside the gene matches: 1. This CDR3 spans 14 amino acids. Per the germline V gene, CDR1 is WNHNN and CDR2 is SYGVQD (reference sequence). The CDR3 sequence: CASSESGQDYEQYF. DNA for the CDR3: TGCGCCAGCAGTGAGTCGGGACAGGACTACGAGCAGTACTTC.

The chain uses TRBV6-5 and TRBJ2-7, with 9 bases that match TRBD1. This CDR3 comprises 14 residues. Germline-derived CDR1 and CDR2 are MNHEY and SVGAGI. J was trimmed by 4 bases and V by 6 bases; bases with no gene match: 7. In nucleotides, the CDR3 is TGTGCCAGCAGCGCCGGGACAGGGAATTACGAGCAGTACTTC. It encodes CASSAGTGNYEQYF.

CDR3 sequence (DNA): TGCGCCAGCAGCTTGTTACCAGGCTCCTACAATGAGCAGTTCTTC. Translation: CASSLLPGSYNEQFF. V and J are TRBV5-1 and TRBJ2-1; D not resolved. Per the germline V gene, CDR1 is SGHRS and CDR2 is YFSETQ. Trimming cost V 1 base and J 0 bases, with 8 bases left between them. The CDR3 runs to 15 residues.

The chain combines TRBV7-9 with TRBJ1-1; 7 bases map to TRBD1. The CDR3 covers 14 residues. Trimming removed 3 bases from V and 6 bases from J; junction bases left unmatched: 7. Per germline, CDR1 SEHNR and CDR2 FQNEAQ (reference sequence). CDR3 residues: CASSLTGSLAEAFF. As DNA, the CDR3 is TGTGCCAGCAGCTTGACAGGGTCCCTTGCTGAAGCTTTCTTT.

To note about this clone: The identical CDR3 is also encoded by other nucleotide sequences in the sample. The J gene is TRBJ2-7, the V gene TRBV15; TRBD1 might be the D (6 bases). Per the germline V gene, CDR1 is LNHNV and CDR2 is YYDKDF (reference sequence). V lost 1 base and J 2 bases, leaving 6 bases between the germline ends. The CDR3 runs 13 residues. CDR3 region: CATSRGGPYEQYF. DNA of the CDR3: TGTGCCACCAGCAGAGGGGGGCCCTACGAGCAGTACTTC. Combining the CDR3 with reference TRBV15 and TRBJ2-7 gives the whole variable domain DAMVIQNPRYQVTQFGKPVTLSCSQTLNHNVMYWYQQKSSQAPKLLFHYYDKDFNNEADTPDNFQSRRPNTSFCFLDIRSPGLGDTAMYLCATSRGGPYEQYFGPGTRLTVT.

CDR3 residues: CATSGGRKSEYEQYF. CDR3 in DNA: TGTGCCACCTCGGGGGGACGGAAATCCGAATACGAGCAGTACTTC. V is TRBV7-9 and J is TRBJ2-7; 7 bases line up with TRBD2. Germline CDR1 SEHNR, CDR2 FQNEAQ (reference sequence). The V gene end was trimmed by 10 bases and the J gene end by 4 bases; junction bases not matched to a gene: 16. The CDR3 has 15 amino acids.

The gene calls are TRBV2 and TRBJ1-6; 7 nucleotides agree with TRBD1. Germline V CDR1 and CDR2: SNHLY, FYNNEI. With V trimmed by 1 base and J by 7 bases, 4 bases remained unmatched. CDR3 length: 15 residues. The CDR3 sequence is CASSEGQGKNSPLHF. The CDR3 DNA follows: TGTGCCAGCAGTGAAGGACAGGGAAAGAATTCACCCCTCCACTTT.

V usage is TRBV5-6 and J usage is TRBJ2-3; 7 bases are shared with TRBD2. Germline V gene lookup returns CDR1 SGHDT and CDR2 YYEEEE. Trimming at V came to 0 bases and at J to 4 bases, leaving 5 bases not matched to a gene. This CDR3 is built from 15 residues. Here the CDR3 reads CASSLVTTSSDTQYF. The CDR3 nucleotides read TGTGCCAGCAGCTTGGTTACGACTAGCTCAGATACGCAGTATTTT.

DNA of the CDR3: TGTGCCAGCAGCGCCAGCTCGCGAGGCGAGCAGTACTTC. As protein: CASSASSRGEQYF. The J gene is TRBJ2-7, the V gene TRBV7-2; D call uncertain. This CDR3 is built from 13 residues. Trimming removed 5 bases at V and 6 bases at J, with 14 bases between. CDR1 SGHTA and CDR2 FQGNSA come from the germline V gene.

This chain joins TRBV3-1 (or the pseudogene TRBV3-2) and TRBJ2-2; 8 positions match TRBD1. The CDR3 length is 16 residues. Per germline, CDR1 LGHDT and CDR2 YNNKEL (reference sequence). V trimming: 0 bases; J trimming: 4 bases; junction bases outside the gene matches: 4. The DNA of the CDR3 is TGTGCCAGCAGCCAAGACAGGGGGCCGAGCACCGGGGAGCTGTTTTTT. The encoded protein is CASSQDRGPSTGELFF.

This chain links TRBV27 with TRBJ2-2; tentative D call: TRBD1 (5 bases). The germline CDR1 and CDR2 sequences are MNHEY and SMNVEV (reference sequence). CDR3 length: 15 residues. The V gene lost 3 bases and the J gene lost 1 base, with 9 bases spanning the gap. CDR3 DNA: TGTGCCAGCAGTTTTTTTAGGGGGAACACCGGGGAGCTGTTTTTT. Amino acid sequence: CASSFFRGNTGELFF.

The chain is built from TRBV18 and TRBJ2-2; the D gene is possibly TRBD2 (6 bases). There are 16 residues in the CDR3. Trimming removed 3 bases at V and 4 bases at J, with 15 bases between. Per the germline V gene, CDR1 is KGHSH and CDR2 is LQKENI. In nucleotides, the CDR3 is TGTGCCAGCTCACCCGGTGGCGGGACGGGCACCGGGGAGCTGTTTTTT. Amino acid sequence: CASSPGGGTGTGELFF.

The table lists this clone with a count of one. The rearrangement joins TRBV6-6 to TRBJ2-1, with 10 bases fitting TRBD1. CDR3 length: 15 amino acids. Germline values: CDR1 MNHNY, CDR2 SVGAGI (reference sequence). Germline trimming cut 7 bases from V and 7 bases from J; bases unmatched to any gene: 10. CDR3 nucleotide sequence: TGTGCCAGCATCAACCGGGACAGGGGTAATAATGAGCAGTTCTTC. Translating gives CASINRDRGNNEQFF.

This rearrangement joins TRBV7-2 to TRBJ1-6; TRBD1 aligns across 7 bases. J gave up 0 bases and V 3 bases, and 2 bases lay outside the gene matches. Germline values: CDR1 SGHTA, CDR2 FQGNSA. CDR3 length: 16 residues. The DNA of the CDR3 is TGTGCCAGCAGCTTGACAGGGAGCTCCTATAATTCACCCCTCCACTTT. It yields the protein CASSLTGSSYNSPLHF.

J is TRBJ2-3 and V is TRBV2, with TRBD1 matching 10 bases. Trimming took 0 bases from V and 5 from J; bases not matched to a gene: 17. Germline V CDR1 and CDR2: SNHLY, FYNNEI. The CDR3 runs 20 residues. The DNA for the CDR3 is TGTGCCAGCAGTGAAGCCCTGCTGGGGGGACAGGGGATCGGGGGAGATACGCAGTATTTT. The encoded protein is CASSEALLGGQGIGGDTQYF.

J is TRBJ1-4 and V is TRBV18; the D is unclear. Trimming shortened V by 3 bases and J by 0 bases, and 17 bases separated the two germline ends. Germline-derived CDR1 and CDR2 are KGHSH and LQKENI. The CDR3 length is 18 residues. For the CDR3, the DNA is TGTGCCAGCTCACCCAGTCCGGGAAGGACCTCAACTAATGAAAAACTGTTTTTT. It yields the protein CASSPSPGRTSTNEKLFF.

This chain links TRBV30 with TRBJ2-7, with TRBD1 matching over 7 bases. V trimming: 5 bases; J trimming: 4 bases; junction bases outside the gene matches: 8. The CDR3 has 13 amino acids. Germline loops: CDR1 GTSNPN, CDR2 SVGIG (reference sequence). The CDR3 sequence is CAWRQGNLYEQYF. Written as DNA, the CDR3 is TGTGCCTGGCGACAGGGTAACCTGTACGAGCAGTACTTC.